The 9 T cell receptor beta chains in this list originate from one sample, sequenced in a study of cytomegalovirus exposure and HLA in healthy donors. PCR was performed using 60 Vbeta and 13 Jbeta primers. The method was immunoSEQ multiplex PCR; TCRdb's version includes in-frame clones alone and lacks a portion of them. The table lists 250,000 to 350,000 clones, about four fifths of them singletons. Sequenced material: PBMCs. The receptor set was obtained from a girl aged 2 to 9 in good health and CMV-seronegative.

This clone was observed a single time. The rearrangement links TRBV10-3 to TRBJ2-7; 12 bases fit TRBD2. The junction had 6 bases not matched to a gene; V was cut back by 4 bases and J by 2 bases. Germline CDR1 is ENHRY and CDR2 is SYGVKD. The CDR3 is made up of 16 amino acids. CDR3 in DNA: TGTGCCATCAGTGCGTGGACTAGCGGGACTACCTACGAGCAGTACTTC. Translation gives CAISAWTSGTTYEQYF.

The CDR3 protein is CASNGVSTEAFF. The CDR3 region has the DNA TGTGCCAGCAACGGGGTATCCACTGAAGCTTTCTTT. V gene TRBV28 combines with J gene TRBJ1-1; no clear D gene. Per germline, CDR1 MDHEN and CDR2 SYDVKM. Deletions cut 7 bases from V and 4 bases from J, with 10 bases between. CDR3 size: 12 residues.

The chain recombines TRBV5-1 with TRBJ2-3; no clear D gene. The ends were cut back, 7 bases at V and 4 bases at J, with 16 bases in the middle. CDR3 length: 14 residues. CDR1 and CDR2 from the germline V gene are SGHRS and YFSETQ. The CDR3 region is CASAVVPKPDTQYF. For the CDR3, the DNA is TGCGCCAGCGCGGTGGTCCCGAAGCCAGATACGCAGTATTTT.

J is TRBJ1-6 and V is TRBV10-3, with TRBD1 identical over 8 bases. CDR3 length: 15 residues. Looked up from germline, CDR1 is ENHRY and CDR2 is SYGVKD. Germline trimming cut 10 bases from V and 0 bases from J; bases unmatched to any gene: 5. The CDR3 sequence is CATRDRSSYNSPLHF. CDR3 sequence (DNA): TGTGCCACCCGGGACAGGAGCTCCTATAATTCACCCCTCCACTTT.

The V and J genes are TRBV6-1 and TRBJ1-2, with D perhaps matching TRBD1 (5 bases). Germline CDR1 MNHNS, CDR2 SASEGT. The CDR3 is made up of 14 amino acids. V lost 2 bases and J 3 bases, leaving 10 bases between the germline ends. CDR3 sequence reads: CASSEITGYYGYTF. The CDR3 coding sequence is TGTGCCAGCAGTGAAATAACAGGCTACTATGGCTACACCTTC.

The chain recombines TRBV7-9 with TRBJ2-1; D possibly corresponds to TRBD2 (5 bases). Germline CDR1 reads SEHNR; CDR2 reads FQNEAQ (reference sequence). V lost 8 bases to trimming and J lost 5 bases, with 10 bases between them. The CDR3 is made up of 12 amino acids. The CDR3 DNA is TGTGCCAGCTACCGGGGAAACAATGAGCAGTTCTTC. Protein: CASYRGNNEQFF.

This clone was seen only once. The rearrangement joins TRBV28 to TRBJ2-1, with 9 bases fitting TRBD2. From germline, CDR1 is MDHEN and CDR2 SYDVKM. This CDR3 has 15 amino acids. Trimming at V came to 6 bases and at J to 2 bases, leaving 5 bases not matched to a gene. CDR3 protein: CASSPSGGTYNEQFF. The CDR3 DNA is TGTGCCAGCAGCCCCAGCGGGGGGACCTACAATGAGCAGTTCTTC.

The chain employs TRBV6-1 and TRBJ1-5, with D unclear. Between the trimmed V and J ends, which lost 4 bases and 2 bases, there was a span of 12 bases. CDR3 size: 15 residues. Germline V gives CDR1 MNHNS, CDR2 SASEGT. In nucleotides, the CDR3 is TGTGCCAGCAGTGCGCGGGAGCTCGGCAATCAGCCCCAGCATTTT. This codes for CASSARELGNQPQHF.

The rearrangement joins TRBV19 to TRBJ2-1, with D possibly matching TRBD2 (5 bases). The CDR3 runs to 13 residues. Trimming pared 2 bases from V and 8 bases from J, leaving 10 bases between. Germline CDR1 reads LNHDA; CDR2 reads SQIVND (reference sequence). The CDR3 nucleotides are TGTGCCAGTAGTATAAGCCTAGCCGATGAGCAGTTCTTC. This sequence encodes CASSISLADEQFF.